The T cell receptor (beta chain) under discussion was sequenced for a study of PD-1 blockade in classical Hodgkin lymphoma. Germline lookup yields CDR1 GTSNPN and CDR2 SVGIG (reference sequence). With 6 bases clipped from V and 0 bases from J, the junction kept 9 bases outside the gene matches. The CDR3 length is 17 residues. To note about this clone: What it binds is unknown.

Every patient had relapsed following autologous stem cell transplantation, and cohorts differed in brentuximab vedotin exposure. The best responses consisted of complete response, partial response or progressive disease. Libraries were prepared by immunoSEQ multiplex PCR; TCRdb keeps only in-frame clonotypes and omits some of them. The profile shows some 150,000 clones, under 85% of them singletons. Whole-study findings and limits: CD4+ but not CD8+ TCR diversity rose significantly by C4D1. Newly diagnosed patients and complete responders had comparable diversity at baseline. When set against healthy donors, newly diagnosed patients were reported to show lower baseline TCR diversity.

The sequence was collected from a human donor with classical Hodgkin lymphoma. The chain has TRBV30 and TRBJ2-6, with 9 bases aligning to TRBD1. The sample here was peripheral blood mononuclear cells (PBMCs), taken before the second cycle of nivolumab. CDR3 loop: CACLPGQGFSGANVLTF. The CDR3 DNA follows: TGTGCCTGCCTCCCGGGACAGGGCTTCTCTGGGGCCAACGTCCTGACTTTC.